This T cell receptor (beta chain) appears in the sequencing data of a study of T cell repertoires in cytomegalovirus infection. Whole-study context: The authors used CMV epitopes that were HLA-C-restricted (recently identified) and HLA-B-restricted (well studied). Broader study findings: The study found HLA-C-restricted CMV-specific TCR beta clonotypes dominating the ex vivo response.

About this clonotype: The target antigen is unknown.

TCRdb ran MiXCR on the reads and lists one entry per CDR3 protein. In the table there are some 270,000 distinct CDR3 sequences, about 20% of which are singletons. The source was cultured PBMCs, collected from culture after CMV antigen stimulation. The TCR originated in a human donor in good health (CMV status not recorded). Some clones in this sample may be carry-over from other donors' samples.

The CDR3 loop reads CASSYGLGSYEQYF. Written as DNA, the CDR3 is TGTGCCAGCAGTTACGGTCTCGGATCCTACGAGCAGTACTTC. The J gene is TRBJ2-7, the V gene TRBV6-2 or TRBV6-3, with D hard to call. The germline CDR1 and CDR2 sequences are MNHEY and SVGEGT. There are 14 residues in the CDR3. With 2 bases removed from V and 1 base from J, the gap between germline ends came to 9 bases.